A single sample gave rise to the 15 T cell receptor beta chains below, sequenced in a study of cytomegalovirus exposure and HLA in healthy donors. 60 Vbeta and 13 Jbeta primers were used in PCR. Generated by immunoSEQ multiplex PCR, the TCRdb table keeps only in-frame clones and is missing some. Counted here are about 170,000 clones, 55% to 75% occurring once; the ten biggest clones make up roughly 2.5%. Sequencing was done on a sample of PBMCs. Receptors were obtained from a human donor in good health.

The gene calls are TRBV5-6 and TRBJ2-7, with 7 bases that match TRBD1. CDR3 length: 15 residues. CDR1 and CDR2 from the germline V gene are SGHDT and YYEEEE. Trimming took 4 bases from V and 2 from J; bases not matched to a gene: 9. The chain's CDR3 is CASSARYRGAYEQYF. For the CDR3, the DNA is TGTGCCAGCAGCGCACGGTACAGGGGTGCCTACGAGCAGTACTTC.

This chain links TRBV6-1 with TRBJ2-5, with D perhaps TRBD2 (7 bases). There are 13 residues in the CDR3. V dropped 6 bases and J dropped 5 bases, with 13 bases sitting between them. Germline CDR1 is MNHNS and CDR2 is SASEGT. The CDR3 nucleotides read TGTGCCAGCAGGGGGGGGGCCTGGGAGACCCAGTACTTC. Translating it yields CASRGGAWETQYF.

V and J are TRBV27 and TRBJ1-6, with 7 nucleotides matching TRBD1. Germline values: CDR1 MNHEY, CDR2 SMNVEV (reference sequence). V lost 5 bases, J lost 8 bases, and 3 bases stayed unmatched. The CDR3 runs to 13 residues. CDR3 DNA: TGTGCCAGCAGTGCCGACAGGGATTCACCCCTCCACTTT. This gives the protein CASSADRDSPLHF.

The gene calls are TRBV19 and TRBJ2-2, with 7 nucleotides matching TRBD2. Germline-derived CDR1 and CDR2 are LNHDA and SQIVND (reference sequence). The CDR3 runs 14 residues. J lost 4 bases, V lost 6 bases, and 5 bases had no gene match. This chain's CDR3 is CASRGQRGTGELFF. CDR3 DNA: TGTGCCAGTAGGGGCCAGCGGGGCACCGGGGAGCTGTTTTTT.

The chain combines TRBV7-3 with TRBJ2-2, with D perhaps TRBD1 (8 bases). Germline CDR1 and CDR2: SGHTA and FQGTGA. The CDR3 is made up of 14 amino acids. V was cut by 5 bases and J by 4 bases, with 11 bases left in between. As DNA, the CDR3 is TGTGCCAGCAGCACAGGGGGGGGCACCGGGGAGCTGTTTTTT. As protein: CASSTGGGTGELFF.

The V gene is TRBV7-8, the J gene TRBJ1-4; TRBD1 matches at 8 bases. The CDR3 totals 15 residues. The V and J ends lost 1 base and 8 bases, in that order; junction bases with no gene match: 6. Germline V gene data show CDR1 as SGHVS and CDR2 as FQNEAQ. The CDR3 here is CASSLGTDRGEKLFF. DNA of the CDR3: TGTGCCAGCAGCTTAGGTACCGACAGGGGAGAAAAACTGTTTTTT. The variable domain in full, completed from reference TRBV7-8 and TRBJ1-4, reads GAGVSQSPRYKVAKRGQDVALRCDPISGHVSLFWYQQALGQGPEFLTYFQNEAQLDKSGLPSDRFFAERPEGSVSTLKIQRTQQEDSAVYLCASSLGTDRGEKLFFGSGTQLSVL.

The J gene is TRBJ2-7, the V gene TRBV14; D is unresolved. The CDR3 loop spans 13 amino acids. Germline V lookup: CDR1 SGHDN, CDR2 FVKESK. The ends were cut back, 5 bases at V and 0 bases at J, with 8 bases in the middle. The CDR3 DNA follows: TGTGCCAGCAGCGGAGTGCGCTCCTACGAGCAGTACTTC. Residues: CASSGVRSYEQYF.

The rearrangement uses TRBV20-1 and TRBJ2-1, with D possibly being TRBD2 (5 bases). The germline V gene has CDR1 DFQATT and CDR2 SNEGSKA (reference sequence). V lost 4 bases, J lost 10 bases, and 11 bases lay in between. There are 11 residues in the CDR3. The CDR3 sequence is CSANPQREQFF. CDR3 DNA: TGCAGTGCTAACCCCCAGCGGGAGCAGTTCTTC.

The rearrangement uses TRBV29-1 and TRBJ1-2; D not resolved. This CDR3 region has 14 residues. V gave up 8 bases and J gave up 0 bases, with 16 bases separating them. Germline CDR1 reads SQVTM; CDR2 reads ANQGSEA. CDR3 loop: CSSRQVPANYGYTF. CDR3 in DNA: TGCAGCTCCCGACAAGTCCCAGCTAACTATGGCTACACCTTC.

A few counts support this clone. The chain links TRBV18 to TRBJ1-1; 7 bases match TRBD1. The CDR3 contains 14 residues. V was pared by 5 bases and J by 1 base, with 4 bases of the junction left unmatched. CDR1 and CDR2 (germline): KGHSH, LQKENI. CDR3 protein: CASSTQGGNTEAFF. CDR3 coding DNA: TGTGCCAGCTCAACCCAGGGGGGGAACACTGAAGCTTTCTTT.

V and J are TRBV2 and TRBJ1-3; 7 nucleotides line up with TRBD1. Germline CDR1 SNHLY, CDR2 FYNNEI. The CDR3 loop spans 16 amino acids. Trimming at V came to 8 bases and at J to 0 bases, leaving 10 bases not matched to a gene. The CDR3 DNA sequence: TGTGCCAGCTGGGAAGGGACAGATTTCTCTGGAAACACCATATATTTT. The encoded protein is CASWEGTDFSGNTIYF.

The CDR3 spells CSVDDRGGGYTF. CDR3 coding DNA: TGCAGCGTGGATGACAGGGGAGGAGGCTACACCTTC. This sequence joins TRBV29-1 and TRBJ1-2; 8 nucleotides line up with TRBD1. Germline V gives CDR1 SQVTM, CDR2 ANQGSEA. This CDR3 has 12 amino acids. V was pared by 6 bases and J by 8 bases, with 8 bases of the junction left unmatched.

This chain joins TRBV19 and TRBJ1-4; no reliable D call. Germline V CDR1 and CDR2: LNHDA, SQIVND (reference sequence). The CDR3 loop spans 15 amino acids. The V end lost 5 bases, the J end lost 5 bases, and 15 bases lay between the germline ends. CDR3 coding DNA: TGTGCCAGTAGTCCGCTACTTCAGGCGAATGAAAAACTGTTTTTT. Its protein is CASSPLLQANEKLFF.

This clone showed up just once. The V gene is TRBV29-1, the J gene TRBJ2-5; 10 bases align to TRBD2. The germline V gene encodes CDR1 SQVTM and CDR2 ANQGSEA. The CDR3 is 13 residues long. V was pared by 5 bases and J by 5 bases, with 5 bases of the junction left unmatched. The CDR3 DNA reads as TGCAGCGTTTCACTAGCGGGGCAGGAGACCCAGTACTTC. The encoded protein is CSVSLAGQETQYF.

This chain links TRBV7-8 with TRBJ1-2; no definite D call. V was clipped by 1 base and J by 2 bases, with 14 bases between them. The CDR3 extends over 16 amino acids. In germline, CDR1 is SGHVS, CDR2 FQNEAQ. CDR3 sequence reads: CASSLEFRQTNYGYTF. DNA for the CDR3: TGTGCCAGCAGCTTAGAGTTCCGGCAGACAAACTATGGCTACACCTTC.